The 21 T cell receptor beta chains given below trace back to one sample, sequenced in a study of blood T cell repertoires in COVID-19. Clones were read by immunoSEQ multiplex PCR, and TCRdb kept only the in-frame ones, dropping some. The sample lists about 500,000 clones; roughly 90% were seen once. Sequencing used PBMCs or T cells enriched from blood (not recorded which). Source of these receptors: a woman aged 18-30 years who had recovered from COVID-19.

The chain employs TRBV28 and TRBJ2-7; 8 bases are shared with TRBD1. The V and J ends lost 4 bases and 6 bases, in that order; junction bases with no gene match: 2. This CDR3 is built from 12 residues. Germline V gene lookup returns CDR1 MDHEN and CDR2 SYDVKM. Here the CDR3 reads CASSSGGSEQYF. The CDR3 DNA reads TGTGCCAGCAGTTCAGGGGGCAGCGAGCAGTACTTC. The full variable domain, in which reference TRBV28 and TRBJ2-7 provide the parts outside the CDR3, is DVKVTQSSRYLVKRTGEKVFLECVQDMDHENMFWYRQDPGLGLRLIYFSYDVKMKEKGDIPEGYSVSREKKERFSLILESASTNQTSMYLCASSSGGSEQYFGPGTRLTVT.

J is TRBJ2-3 and V is TRBV6-5, with 8 bases aligning to TRBD1. The CDR3 is 14 amino acids. V trimming: 7 bases; J trimming: 3 bases; junction bases outside the gene matches: 6. The germline CDR1 and CDR2 sequences are MNHEY and SVGAGI. CDR3: CASIPDRETDTQYF. CDR3 bases: TGTGCCAGCATCCCGGACAGGGAGACAGATACGCAGTATTTT.

V gene TRBV28 combines with J gene TRBJ2-5; TRBD2 matches 7 bases. Trimming removed 8 bases from V and 5 bases from J; junction bases left unmatched: 14. The germline V gene has CDR1 MDHEN and CDR2 SYDVKM. This CDR3 region has 15 residues. In DNA form, the CDR3 reads TGTGCCAGCTCAACTTGGGAGAGGGGAGGGGAGACCCAGTACTTC. It codes for CASSTWERGGETQYF.

V and J are TRBV3-1 (or the pseudogene TRBV3-2) and TRBJ2-3; 11 bases fit TRBD2. Germline V gene sequence: CDR1 LGHDT, CDR2 YNNKEL (reference sequence). V lost 4 bases, J lost 2 bases, and 5 bases stayed unmatched. The CDR3 consists of 16 residues. CDR3 bases: TGTGCCAGCAGCCGACTAGCGGGGACGAACACAGATACGCAGTATTTT. Translation gives CASSRLAGTNTDTQYF.

This clone was seen more than once but under ten times. The chain uses TRBV5-1 and TRBJ2-7; 9 bases align to TRBD1. Unmatched junction bases numbered 11, after V lost 7 bases and J lost 3 bases. The CDR3 extends over 15 amino acids. CDR1 is SGHRS, CDR2 YFSETQ, per germline. CDR3 loop: CASSKGQDRGYEQYF. The CDR3 DNA sequence: TGCGCCAGCTCAAAGGGCCAGGACAGGGGCTACGAGCAGTACTTC.

The rearrangement joins TRBV29-1 to TRBJ2-5, with TRBD2 as a possible D gene (7 bases). The CDR3 totals 14 residues. Trimming cost V 6 bases and J 2 bases, with 16 bases left between them. Looked up from germline, CDR1 is SQVTM and CDR2 is ANQGSEA. Written as DNA, the CDR3 is TGCAGCGTCGTCCCGAGGGGGGGGCAAGAGACCCAGTACTTC. This translates into CSVVPRGGQETQYF.

CDR3 residues: CASSESGRGYEQYF. CDR3 in DNA: TGCGCCAGCAGTGAGTCCGGGCGGGGTTACGAGCAGTACTTC. This chain uses TRBV10-2 with TRBJ2-7; possible D gene TRBD2, 6 bases. This CDR3 has 14 residues. Germline CDR1 is WSHSY and CDR2 is SAAADI. The V and J ends lost 0 bases and 4 bases respectively, with 10 bases between them.

The chain joins TRBV30 to TRBJ1-4; TRBD1 agrees at 9 bases. The trim removed 4 bases at V and 8 bases at J, leaving 23 bases unmatched. The germline CDR1 and CDR2 sequences are GTSNPN and SVGIG (reference sequence). The CDR3 runs 19 residues. CDR3 DNA sequence: TGTGCCTGGACCCACTCTCACAACAGGGGGCGTAGATTAGAGGAAAAACTGTTTTTT. Its protein product is CAWTHSHNRGRRLEEKLFF.

This chain joins TRBV5-1 and TRBJ2-2; D call uncertain. The germline V gene has CDR1 SGHRS and CDR2 YFSETQ. Trimming pared 4 bases from V and 8 bases from J, leaving 15 bases between. CDR3 length equals 14 residues. The CDR3 reads CASSTGPSGGELFF. The CDR3 DNA sequence: TGCGCCAGCAGCACGGGTCCGTCTGGGGGGGAGCTGTTTTTT.

This CDR3 reads CASRPRQNEAFF. The CDR3, as DNA: TGTGCCAGCAGACCCAGACAGAATGAAGCTTTCTTT. The gene calls are TRBV28 and TRBJ1-1; D might be TRBD1 (5 bases). CDR3 length: 12 amino acids. Germline CDR1 reads MDHEN; CDR2 reads SYDVKM. V dropped 6 bases and J dropped 7 bases, with 12 bases sitting between them.

The V call is TRBV12-5, the J call TRBJ2-1; 7 bases are shared with TRBD2. The CDR3 is 13 amino acids. V shed 9 bases, J shed 3 bases, and the junction held 5 bases outside the gene matches. In germline, CDR1 is LGHNT, CDR2 FRNRAP. The CDR3 region is CASLAGHYNEQFF. Here the CDR3 DNA reads TGTGCTAGCTTAGCGGGCCACTACAATGAGCAGTTCTTC.

J is TRBJ1-1 and V is TRBV13; 9 positions match TRBD1. Germline V CDR1 and CDR2: PRHDT, FYEKMQ (reference sequence). V shed 4 bases, J shed 5 bases, and the junction held 11 bases outside the gene matches. CDR3 length: 16 residues. CDR3 amino acids: CASSSGTGQSWTEAFF. In nucleotides, the CDR3 is TGTGCCAGCAGCTCAGGGACAGGGCAGAGCTGGACTGAAGCTTTCTTT.

J is TRBJ2-3 and V is TRBV11-2; 9 nucleotides line up with TRBD2. Trimming at V came to 4 bases and at J to 1 base, leaving 6 bases not matched to a gene. Germline CDR1 reads SGHAT; CDR2 reads FQNNGV. This CDR3 region has 16 residues. For the CDR3, the DNA is TGTGCCAGCAGCTCGGGACTAGCAATGGGCACAGATACGCAGTATTTT. This encodes CASSSGLAMGTDTQYF.

This rearrangement joins TRBV19 to TRBJ2-3, with D tentatively TRBD1 (5 bases). The CDR3 is made up of 13 amino acids. CDR1 and CDR2 from the germline V gene are LNHDA and SQIVND (reference sequence). Trimming left V 8 bases short and J 1 base short, with 10 bases between. The CDR3: CASEDIRTDTQYF. The CDR3 DNA is TGTGCCAGTGAGGACATTCGCACAGATACGCAGTATTTT.

The chain combines TRBV10-2 with TRBJ2-1; 15 bases line up with TRBD2. The CDR3 has 16 amino acids. Germline CDR1 is WSHSY and CDR2 is SAAADI. The junction had 6 bases not matched to a gene; V was cut back by 6 bases and J by 6 bases. The CDR3 nucleotides are TGCGCCAGCAGGGGGACTAGCGGGGGGCAGGGCAATGAGCAGTTCTTC. It codes for CASRGTSGGQGNEQFF.

The rearrangement uses TRBV29-1 and TRBJ1-4; 9 bases map to TRBD1. The CDR3 spans 13 residues. Trimming cost V 7 bases and J 6 bases; bases outside gene matches: 6. The germline CDR1 and CDR2 sequences are SQVTM and ANQGSEA. CDR3 nucleotide sequence: TGCAGCGCTTCACAGGGGGCAGATGAAAAACTGTTTTTT. Amino acids: CSASQGADEKLFF. Variable domain in full (rest from reference TRBV29-1 and TRBJ1-4): SAVISQKPSRDICQRGTSLTIQCQVDSQVTMMFWYRQQPGQSLTLIATANQGSEATYESGFVIDKFPISRPNLTFSTLTVSNMSPEDSSIYLCSASQGADEKLFFGSGTQLSVL.

This clone was detected once. The rearrangement links TRBV4-1 to TRBJ2-7; the D gene is possibly TRBD1 (6 bases). The CDR3 contains 17 residues. Germline lookup yields CDR1 MGHRA and CDR2 YSYEKL. With 0 bases removed from V and 0 bases from J, the gap between germline ends came to 15 bases. The CDR3 sequence: CASSQDVGRGLSYEQYF. CDR3 DNA: TGCGCCAGCAGCCAAGATGTCGGCAGGGGCCTCTCCTACGAGCAGTACTTC.

This chain links TRBV27 with TRBJ2-3; maybe TRBD2 (6 bases). The CDR3 is 12 residues long. Germline loops: CDR1 MNHEY, CDR2 SMNVEV (reference sequence). Trimming stripped 8 bases from V and 3 bases from J, with 9 bases between. In DNA, the CDR3 is TGTGCCAGCCGGAGGGGAACAGATACGCAGTATTTT. Translated: CASRRGTDTQYF.

The chain combines TRBV7-3 with TRBJ2-3, with 9 bases fitting TRBD1. V lost 5 bases, J lost 1 base, and 4 bases stayed unmatched. The germline V gene encodes CDR1 SGHTA and CDR2 FQGTGA. The CDR3 covers 15 residues. CDR3 amino acids: CASSRTGVGTDTQYF. The CDR3 bases are TGTGCCAGCAGCCGGACAGGGGTTGGCACAGATACGCAGTATTTT.

This chain joins TRBV6-4 and TRBJ1-5, with D unclear. Germline CDR1 reads MRHNA; CDR2 reads SNTAGT. The CDR3 sequence is 13 residues long. The V and J ends lost 4 bases and 4 bases respectively, with 8 bases between them. CDR3 DNA sequence: TGTGCCAGCAGTGGCGGAGAAAATCAGCCCCAGCATTTT. This translates into CASSGGENQPQHF.

The chain is built from TRBV5-4 and TRBJ2-2, with a tentative D call TRBD2 (6 bases). Trimming took 6 bases from V and 0 from J, leaving 9 bases between them. The CDR3 is 14 amino acids. CDR1 and CDR2 (germline): SGHNT, YYREEE (reference sequence). DNA for the CDR3: TGTGCCAGCACAGGGACTTCGAACACCGGGGAGCTGTTTTTT. Its translation is CASTGTSNTGELFF.